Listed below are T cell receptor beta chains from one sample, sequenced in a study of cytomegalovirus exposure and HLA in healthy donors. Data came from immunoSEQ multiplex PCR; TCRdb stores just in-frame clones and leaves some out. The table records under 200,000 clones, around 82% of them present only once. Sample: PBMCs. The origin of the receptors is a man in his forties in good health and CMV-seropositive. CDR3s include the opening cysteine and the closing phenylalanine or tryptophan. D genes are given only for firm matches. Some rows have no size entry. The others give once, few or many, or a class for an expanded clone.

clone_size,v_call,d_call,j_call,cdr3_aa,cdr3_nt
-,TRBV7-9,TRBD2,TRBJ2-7,CASSLGVAGDLYEQYF,TGTGCCAGCAGCTTAGGGGTAGCGGGAGATCTCTACGAGCAGTACTTC
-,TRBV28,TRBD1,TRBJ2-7,CASSSRTGIYREQYF,TGTGCCAGCAGTTCCAGGACAGGGATCTATCGCGAGCAGTACTTC
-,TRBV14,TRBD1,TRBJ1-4,CASSVRDRAIEKLFF,TGTGCCAGCAGCGTCCGGGACAGGGCCATCGAAAAACTGTTTTTT
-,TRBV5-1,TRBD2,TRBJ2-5,CASSFTPGTTATFQETQYF,TGCGCCAGCAGCTTTACCCCCGGGACTACCGCAACCTTCCAAGAGACCCAGTACTTC
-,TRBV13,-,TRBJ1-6,CASSLGGVYNSPLHF,TGTGCCAGCAGCTTAGGGGGAGTGTATAATTCACCCCTCCACTTT
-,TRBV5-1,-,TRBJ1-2,CASSPDSPFGYGYTF,TGCGCCAGCAGCCCGGACAGCCCCTTTGGCTATGGCTACACCTTC
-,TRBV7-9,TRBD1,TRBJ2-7,CASSSPDRVSYEQYF,TGTGCCAGCAGCTCACCCGACAGGGTCTCCTACGAGCAGTACTTC
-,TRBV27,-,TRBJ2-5,CASSTLQFAETQYF,TGTGCCAGCAGTACTTTACAGTTTGCAGAGACCCAGTACTTC
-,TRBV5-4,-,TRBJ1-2,CASGKGGTYGYTF,TGTGCCAGCGGGAAGGGGGGGACATATGGCTACACCTTC
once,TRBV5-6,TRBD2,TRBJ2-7,CASQGLAASYEQYF,TGTGCCAGCCAGGGACTAGCGGCCTCCTACGAGCAGTACTTC
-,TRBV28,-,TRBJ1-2,CASSWGAGRYGYTF,TGTGCCAGCAGTTGGGGAGCAGGCCGATATGGCTACACCTTC
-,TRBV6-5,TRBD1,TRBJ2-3,CASSPDRVGNTQYF,TGTGCCAGCAGTCCTGACAGGGTGGGAAATACGCAGTATTTT
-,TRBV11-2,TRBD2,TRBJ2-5,CASSSQRDFVQETQYF,TGTGCCAGCAGCTCCCAGCGGGACTTTGTTCAAGAGACCCAGTACTTC
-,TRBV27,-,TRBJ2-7,CASSVSGTREQYF,TGTGCCAGCAGTGTATCCGGGACAAGGGAGCAGTACTTC
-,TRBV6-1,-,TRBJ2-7,CASSTSYTYEQYF,TGTGCCAGCAGTACGAGCTATACCTACGAGCAGTACTTC
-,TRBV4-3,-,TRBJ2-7,CASSQAGGRFYEQYF,TGCGCCAGCAGCCAAGCAGGAGGGAGGTTCTACGAGCAGTACTTC
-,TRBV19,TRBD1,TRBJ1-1,CASSTRTGAEGWVRNTEAFF,TGTGCCAGTAGTACACGGACAGGGGCAGAAGGATGGGTACGGAACACTGAAGCTTTCTTT
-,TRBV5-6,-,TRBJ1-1,CASSFPGHQLNTEAFF,TGTGCCAGCAGCTTCCCGGGACATCAGTTGAACACTGAAGCTTTCTTT
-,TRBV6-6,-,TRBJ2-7,CASSRGSEQYF,TGTGCCAGCAGCCGCGGAAGCGAGCAGTACTTC
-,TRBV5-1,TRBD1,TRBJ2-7,CASSPQGATYEQYF,TGCGCCAGCAGCCCCCAGGGGGCCACCTACGAGCAGTACTTC
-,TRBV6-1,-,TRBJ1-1,CASSVNFGNTEAFF,TGTGCCAGCAGTGTTAACTTCGGGAACACTGAAGCTTTCTTT
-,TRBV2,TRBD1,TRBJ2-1,CANRLETGGYNEQFF,TGTGCCAACCGACTTGAGACAGGGGGCTACAATGAGCAGTTCTTC
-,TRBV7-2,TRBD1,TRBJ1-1,CASSPQGEGNTEAFF,TGTGCCAGCAGCCCCCAGGGGGAAGGAAACACTGAAGCTTTCTTT
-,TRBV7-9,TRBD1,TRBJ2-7,CSSSLGVGQVNKQYF,TGTTCCAGCAGCTTAGGGGTGGGACAGGTGAACAAGCAGTACTTC
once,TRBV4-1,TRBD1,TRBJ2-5,CASSLRQGAYQETQYF,TGCGCCAGCAGCCTTCGACAGGGGGCTTACCAAGAGACCCAGTACTTC
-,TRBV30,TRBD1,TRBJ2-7,CAWSWTGGYEQYF,TGTGCCTGGAGTTGGACAGGGGGCTACGAGCAGTACTTC